The 25 T cell receptor beta chains listed next were all sequenced from one sample in a study of technical replicates of blood from several donors. Here immunoSEQ multiplex PCR was the method, and the copy in TCRdb shows in-frame clones only, minus some. The data show under 80,000 clones, with 91% seen just once and approximately 0.4% held by the top ten. The source material was T cells isolated from PBMCs. The source is a human donor in good health. Some clones in this sample may be carry-over from other donors' samples.

The V and J genes are TRBV19 and TRBJ2-7; possibly TRBD2 for D (6 bases). CDR3 length equals 15 residues. V was shortened by 2 bases and J by 0 bases, with 11 bases between the two germline ends. From germline, CDR1 is LNHDA and CDR2 SQIVND (reference sequence). The DNA for the CDR3 is TGTGCCAGTAGTATACAGACCGGGAGCTCCTACGAGCAGTACTTC. This encodes CASSIQTGSSYEQYF.

The chain couples TRBV30 to TRBJ2-7; 7 bases match TRBD2. The V gene's germline CDR1 is GTSNPN and CDR2 SVGIG (reference sequence). J gave up 2 bases and V 2 bases, and 6 bases lay outside the gene matches. This CDR3 has 14 residues. CDR3 DNA: TGTGCCTGGAGTTTTAGCGGGCCAACCTACGAGCAGTACTTC. It yields the protein CAWSFSGPTYEQYF.

The rearrangement joins TRBV4-3 to TRBJ2-1, with D possibly being TRBD1 (5 bases). The V end was cut by 0 bases, the J end by 0 bases, with 15 bases between. Germline V gene data show CDR1 as LGHNA and CDR2 as YSLEER. The CDR3 is made up of 18 amino acids. CDR3 sequence reads: CASSQEARDRSSYNEQFF. In nucleotides, the CDR3 is TGCGCCAGCAGCCAAGAGGCCCGAGACAGAAGCTCCTACAATGAGCAGTTCTTC.

This clone was seen only once. The chain uses TRBV4-2 and TRBJ2-7; no clear D gene. This CDR3 is 14 amino acids long. V was trimmed by 0 bases and J by 0 bases, leaving 6 bases between them. Germline loops: CDR1 LGHNA, CDR2 YNFKEQ. CDR3 nucleotides: TGTGCCAGCAGCCAAGAGCGGATCTCCTACGAGCAGTACTTC. Encoded protein: CASSQERISYEQYF.

This chain links TRBV27 with TRBJ2-7; maybe TRBD2 (6 bases). This CDR3 is 14 amino acids long. Germline lookup yields CDR1 MNHEY and CDR2 SMNVEV (reference sequence). V was cut by 3 bases and J by 2 bases, with 11 bases left in between. CDR3 in amino acids: CASSLGGEPYEQYF. In nucleotides, the CDR3 is TGTGCCAGCAGTTTGGGAGGCGAACCCTACGAGCAGTACTTC.

The gene calls are TRBV19 and TRBJ1-1; TRBD1 might be the D (6 bases). Germline V gene lookup returns CDR1 LNHDA and CDR2 SQIVND (reference sequence). This CDR3 is 14 amino acids long. Trimming removed 5 bases from V and 5 bases from J, with 15 bases in between. CDR3 sequence (DNA): TGTGCCAGTAGTCTACAGGGAATAAGGACTGAAGCTTTCTTT. This encodes CASSLQGIRTEAFF.

This clone was recorded once. This chain connects TRBV19 to TRBJ2-7; the D is unclear. Germline V lookup: CDR1 LNHDA, CDR2 SQIVND (reference sequence). The CDR3 runs to 13 residues. V was cut by 4 bases and J by 3 bases, with 10 bases left in between. The CDR3 DNA is TGTGCCAGTAGTAGAGAGCCGGGCTACGAGCAGTACTTC. Amino acid sequence: CASSREPGYEQYF. The full variable domain, in which reference TRBV19 and TRBJ2-7 provide the parts outside the CDR3, is DGGITQSPKYLFRKEGQNVTLSCEQNLNHDAMYWYRQDPGQGLRLIYYSQIVNDFQKGDIAEGYSVSREKKESFPLTVTSAQKNPTAFYLCASSREPGYEQYFGPGTRLTVT.

The sample holds one count of this clone. Relative to the germline gene, one junction end is altered; a read error may explain this. The gene calls are TRBV7-9 and TRBJ1-6, with a tentative D call TRBD1 (6 bases). CDR3 size: 14 residues. Germline V gene sequence: CDR1 SEHNR, CDR2 FQNEAQ (reference sequence). The CDR3 nucleotides read TGTGCCAGCAGTTTAGGGGGACTCGAATCACCCCTCCACTTT. It translates to CASSLGGLESPLHF.

V gene TRBV9 combines with J gene TRBJ2-1; tentatively, D is TRBD2 (5 bases). This CDR3 region has 16 residues. Germline V CDR1 and CDR2: SGDLS, YYNGEE. The V end was cut by 1 base, the J end by 3 bases, with 14 bases between. In DNA form, the CDR3 reads TGTGCCAGCAGCGTATCCTGGTCAGAGGGCTACAATGAGCAGTTCTTC. Amino acid sequence: CASSVSWSEGYNEQFF.

The table lists this clone with a few counts. The V gene is TRBV7-9, the J gene TRBJ1-1; D call uncertain. The CDR3 extends over 12 amino acids. V was clipped by 5 bases and J by 5 bases, with 9 bases between them. Germline V gene data show CDR1 as SEHNR and CDR2 as FQNEAQ (reference sequence). CDR3 residues: CASSKMETEAFF. CDR3 DNA: TGTGCCAGCAGCAAAATGGAGACTGAAGCTTTCTTT.

The V call is TRBV9, the J call TRBJ1-3; TRBD1 might be the D (6 bases). The germline gives CDR1 SGDLS, CDR2 YYNGEE. The CDR3 is made up of 14 amino acids. V was clipped by 4 bases and J by 3 bases, with 11 bases between them. This CDR3 reads CASSSWTDGNTIYF. As DNA, the CDR3 is TGTGCCAGCAGCTCGTGGACAGATGGAAACACCATATATTTT.

J is TRBJ2-1 and V is TRBV7-8, with TRBD1 matching 8 bases. The CDR3 has 16 residues. The J segment lost 7 bases and the V segment lost 3 bases, leaving 11 bases of the junction unmatched. Germline-derived CDR1 and CDR2 are SGHVS and FQNEAQ. The CDR3 bases are TGTGCCAGCAGCTTGACCTTGACAGGGGTAATTAATGAGCAGTTCTTC. Its protein product is CASSLTLTGVINEQFF.

This chain uses TRBV15 with TRBJ1-2; possible D gene TRBD1, 6 bases. Trimming removed 5 bases from V and 0 bases from J, with 19 bases in between. Germline V gene lookup returns CDR1 LNHNV and CDR2 YYDKDF (reference sequence). This CDR3 region has 17 residues. Here the CDR3 reads CATSARLGDTSNYGYTF. In DNA form, the CDR3 reads TGTGCCACCAGCGCTCGATTAGGGGACACATCTAACTATGGCTACACCTTC.

The V and J genes are TRBV9 and TRBJ1-4, with 8 bases fitting TRBD1. V lost 4 bases and J lost 5; bases outside the gene matches: 7. Germline values: CDR1 SGDLS, CDR2 YYNGEE. This CDR3 spans 15 amino acids. CDR3 sequence reads: CASSIKTGENEKLFF. CDR3 nucleotides: TGTGCCAGCAGCATAAAGACAGGGGAGAATGAAAAACTGTTTTTT.

The chain links TRBV7-3 to TRBJ2-1; perhaps TRBD2 as D (5 bases). Germline-derived CDR1 and CDR2 are SGHTA and FQGTGA. V gave up 2 bases and J gave up 1 base, with 6 bases separating them. The CDR3 length is 14 residues. The CDR3 DNA sequence: TGTGCCAGCAGCTTAGGGGAGTCCTACAATGAGCAGTTCTTC. This translates into CASSLGESYNEQFF.

V is TRBV28 and J is TRBJ2-2, with a possible D match to TRBD2 (5 bases). The CDR3 has 16 amino acids. The germline V gene encodes CDR1 MDHEN and CDR2 SYDVKM. Between the trimmed V and J ends, which lost 3 bases and 9 bases, there was a span of 20 bases. The CDR3 loop reads CASSLSSGLARRELFF. CDR3 bases: TGTGCCAGCAGTTTGTCTTCGGGGTTAGCTCGGCGGGAGCTGTTTTTT.

The CDR3 nucleotides are TGCGCCAGCAGCTTGGCCGGTCTTTCCGCCACTGAAGCTTTCTTT. Protein: CASSLAGLSATEAFF. The chain couples TRBV5-1 to TRBJ1-1; the D is unclear. CDR1 is SGHRS and CDR2 is YFSETQ in the germline V gene. V was shortened by 0 bases and J by 4 bases, with 13 bases between the two germline ends. This CDR3 has 15 amino acids.

This clone was recorded only once. This chain uses TRBV7-9 with TRBJ2-7, with 7 positions matching TRBD1. The CDR3 is 13 residues long. Looked up from germline, CDR1 is SEHNR and CDR2 is FQNEAQ (reference sequence). The J segment lost 3 bases and the V segment lost 3 bases, leaving 2 bases of the junction unmatched. CDR3 region: CASSFDRDYEQYF. CDR3 sequence (DNA): TGTGCCAGCAGCTTCGACAGGGACTACGAGCAGTACTTC. The whole variable domain, filled in from reference TRBV7-9 and TRBJ2-7, reads DTGVSQNPRHKITKRGQNVTFRCDPISEHNRLYWYRQTLGQGPEFLTYFQNEAQLEKSRLLSDRFSAERPKGSFSTLEIQRTEQGDSAMYLCASSFDRDYEQYFGPGTRLTVT.

This chain joins TRBV28 and TRBJ1-1; 9 nucleotides line up with TRBD1. There are 14 residues in the CDR3. CDR1 and CDR2 (germline): MDHEN, SYDVKM. The junction had 5 bases not matched to a gene; V was cut back by 5 bases and J by 4 bases. The chain's CDR3 is CASSIQGAPTEAFF. The DNA for the CDR3 is TGTGCCAGCAGTATACAGGGGGCGCCCACTGAAGCTTTCTTT.

The CDR3 sequence: CASSIPIAGGPMEQFF. The CDR3 DNA reads TGTGCCAGTAGTATTCCGATAGCGGGAGGGCCAATGGAGCAGTTCTTC. The rearrangement uses TRBV19 and TRBJ2-1; 11 positions match TRBD2. This CDR3 has 16 amino acids. J gave up 10 bases and V 3 bases, and 11 bases lay outside the gene matches. Per the germline V gene, CDR1 is LNHDA and CDR2 is SQIVND (reference sequence).

The V gene is TRBV28, the J gene TRBJ2-3, with TRBD1 as a possible D gene (5 bases). Trimming cost V 3 bases and J 2 bases, with 12 bases left between them. This CDR3 spans 15 amino acids. The germline CDR1 and CDR2 sequences are MDHEN and SYDVKM. CDR3 bases: TGTGCCAGCAGTTTCCAGGGTTCTCTCACAGATACGCAGTATTTT. It is translated as CASSFQGSLTDTQYF.

The chain is built from TRBV6-6 and TRBJ1-3, with D unresolved. Germline CDR1 reads MNHNY; CDR2 reads SVGAGI (reference sequence). The CDR3 has 16 residues. Trimming cost V 4 bases and J 2 bases, with 15 bases left between them. As DNA, the CDR3 is TGTGCCAGCAGTTTCGGGAAGACGATAACTGGAAACACCATATATTTT. This codes for CASSFGKTITGNTIYF.

This clone was found once. The chain links TRBV2 to TRBJ1-1; D gene ambiguous. Germline V gives CDR1 SNHLY, CDR2 FYNNEI. CDR3 length equals 14 residues. V lost 2 bases to trimming and J lost 1 base, with 8 bases between them. The CDR3 DNA reads TGTGCCAGCAGTGAACAGGTAGGGAACACTGAAGCTTTCTTT. It codes for CASSEQVGNTEAFF. Full variable domain (rest looked up from reference TRBV2 and TRBJ1-1): EPEVTQTPSHQVTQMGQEVILRCVPISNHLYFYWYRQILGQKVEFLVSFYNNEISEKSEIFDDQFSVERPDGSNFTLKIRSTKLEDSAMYFCASSEQVGNTEAFFGQGTRLTVV.

Comment on this clone: An end of the junction differs from the germline gene, which may be a read error. This sample also contains other DNA sequences that code for the same CDR3. V and J are TRBV6-1 and TRBJ2-7, with D possibly being TRBD2 (5 bases). CDR1 is MNHNS, CDR2 SASEGT, per germline. This CDR3 spans 13 amino acids. The CDR3 is CASLRVSPYEQYF. In DNA form, the CDR3 reads TGCGCCAGCTTGAGGGTGAGCCCCTACGAGCAGTACTTC.

This clone was observed once. The V and J genes are TRBV7-3 and TRBJ2-1; no definite D call. Trimming removed 2 bases from V and 2 bases from J, with 10 bases in between. The CDR3 loop spans 15 amino acids. The germline V gene encodes CDR1 SGHTA and CDR2 FQGTGA. CDR3 nucleotides: TGTGCCAGCAGCTTAGGCGAACAGACCTACAATGAGCAGTTCTTC. It codes for CASSLGEQTYNEQFF. The variable domain in full, with the rest retrieved from reference TRBV7-3 and TRBJ2-1, is GAGVSQTPSNKVTEKGKYVELRCDPISGHTALYWYRQSLGQGPEFLIYFQGTGAADDSGLPNDRFFAVRPEGSVSTLKIQRTERGDSAVYLCASSLGEQTYNEQFFGPGTRLTVL.